Listed here is a single T cell receptor beta chain. The data belong to a study of tumor-infiltrating lymphocytes in primary liver carcinoma. This CDR3 comprises 16 residues. The V and J ends lost 10 bases and 3 bases respectively, with 25 bases between them. Germline V gives CDR1 MDHEN, CDR2 SYDVKM. Using a constant-region primer together with ProtoScript II reverse transcriptase, TCR beta cDNA was made from 500 ng of total RNA. Nested multiplex PCR, run for three rounds with slightly modified ARM-PCR, yielded TCR beta libraries. Forward primers for TRBV1-TRBV30 and a C-beta reverse primer served the first two PCR rounds, at roughly 10 cycles each. Using its own MiXCR run on the multiplex PCR reads, TCRdb lists one record per CDR3 protein. In the table there are about 92,000 distinct CDR3 sequences, just under 70% of which are singletons. RNA and DNA were co-extracted from around 20-30 mg of unsorted bulk tissue. Those sampled were patients whose primary liver carcinoma was treated by surgical resection.

Sequenced sample: tumor-adjacent normal liver tissue. The TCR originated in a man aged 35-49 years with primary liver carcinoma and hepatitis B virus infection. The chain recombines TRBV28 with TRBJ2-7; the D gene could be TRBD1 or TRBD2 (6 bases each). The CDR3 loop reads CANRKGGLRDIYEQYF. CDR3 coding DNA: TGTGCCAACAGAAAGGGGGGACTGAGGGACATCTACGAGCAGTACTTC.